Each of the 21 T cell receptor beta chains below was sequenced from the same sample in a study of CD8 T cells in ankylosing spondylitis. Antigen specificity for these receptors is unknown. General study findings and limits: Ankylosing spondylitis blood seemed to carry a telltale TCR beta motif made of fewer than ten highly homologous variants.

TCRdb redid the calling of the 5' RACE reads with MiXCR, one entry per CDR3 protein. The sample contains hundreds of thousands of distinct CDR3 sequences, roughly 17% of which appear only once. Input material: blood, either unsorted or a sorted T cell fraction (not recorded which). The source is a male donor with ankylosing spondylitis.

This clonotype came up a few times. This chain links TRBV7-6 with TRBJ2-1; 8 bases fit TRBD2. From germline, CDR1 is SGHVS and CDR2 FNYEAQ. Trimming removed 5 bases from V and 6 bases from J; junction bases left unmatched: 9. This CDR3 has 15 amino acids. DNA for the CDR3: TGTGCCAGCAGCCGCCAGTGGCGGGAGGCCAATGAGCAGTTCTTC. Residues: CASSRQWREANEQFF.

This clonotype was seen a few times. The rearrangement links TRBV20-1 to TRBJ1-1, with D unclear. Germline-derived CDR1 and CDR2 are DFQATT and SNEGSKA (reference sequence). The CDR3 has 15 amino acids. The V end lost 3 bases, the J end lost 5 bases, and 19 bases lay between the germline ends. The CDR3 here is CSASPPRTGNTEAFF. CDR3 DNA sequence: TGCAGTGCTAGCCCCCCGAGGACTGGCAATACTGAAGCTTTCTTT.

The V and J genes are TRBV25-1 and TRBJ1-3, with TRBD1 as a possible D gene (6 bases). V was shortened by 3 bases and J by 5 bases, with 14 bases between the two germline ends. CDR3 length equals 15 residues. Looked up from germline, CDR1 is MGHDK and CDR2 is SYGVNS. Here the CDR3 DNA reads TGTGCCAGCAGTGAGTTCCGGGGGCAAAGAAACACCATATATTTT. As protein: CASSEFRGQRNTIYF. Combining the CDR3 with reference TRBV25-1 and TRBJ1-3 gives the whole variable domain EADIYQTPRYLVIGTGKKITLECSQTMGHDKMYWYQQDPGMELHLIHYSYGVNSTEKGDLSSESTVSRIRTEHFPLTLESARPSHTSQYLCASSEFRGQRNTIYFGEGSWLTVV.

This clonotype occurred a few times. V usage is TRBV6-6 and J usage is TRBJ1-2, with a tentative D call TRBD1 (6 bases). The germline V and J ends were trimmed by 4 bases and 7 bases, with 13 bases remaining between them. CDR1 and CDR2 from the germline V gene are MNHNY and SVGAGI (reference sequence). CDR3 length: 13 amino acids. The CDR3 bases are TGTGCCAGCAGTTCCGAGGGGGTGGGTGGCTACACCTTC. It translates to CASSSEGVGGYTF.

The chain uses TRBV10-3 and TRBJ2-2; D is ambiguous. Trimming cost V 4 bases and J 4 bases, with 7 bases left between them. Germline CDR1 reads ENHRY; CDR2 reads SYGVKD. This CDR3 contains 13 residues. The CDR3 DNA reads TGTGCCATCAGTGCTTACCTCACCGGGGAGCTGTTTTTT. Its protein product is CAISAYLTGELFF.

This clonotype was counted a few times. The chain has TRBV10-2 and TRBJ2-5, with TRBD2 identical over 9 bases. Trimming at V came to 6 bases and at J to 1 base, leaving 15 bases not matched to a gene. Looked up from germline, CDR1 is WSHSY and CDR2 is SAAADI. The CDR3 has 18 amino acids. The CDR3 DNA reads as TGCGCCAGCAGAATTAACAACCAACTAGCGGGCGGCCAAGAGACCCAGTACTTC. It yields the protein CASRINNQLAGGQETQYF.

The sample holds a few counts of this clonotype. The V gene is TRBV29-1, the J gene TRBJ1-1; D is possibly TRBD1 (5 bases). V was trimmed by 8 bases and J by 10 bases, leaving 11 bases between them. The CDR3 spans 9 residues. CDR1 is SQVTM, CDR2 ANQGSEA, per germline. This chain's CDR3 is CSIDDRAFF. CDR3 sequence (DNA): TGCAGCATCGATGACAGAGCTTTCTTT.

DNA of the CDR3: TGTGCCAGCAGCCGACCCAAAATAGCGGGACCCAGCTCTGGGGCCAACGTCCTGACTTTC. Protein product: CASSRPKIAGPSSGANVLTF. The gene calls are TRBV5-6 and TRBJ2-6; the match to TRBD2 covers 8 bases. This CDR3 spans 20 amino acids. The germline CDR1 and CDR2 sequences are SGHDT and YYEEEE. After removal of 4 bases from V and 0 bases from J, the junction contained 15 bases not matched to a gene.

This chain joins TRBV7-9 and TRBJ1-1, with TRBD1 matching 9 bases. CDR1 SEHNR and CDR2 FQNEAQ come from the germline V gene (reference sequence). This CDR3 region has 15 residues. Trimming cost V 2 bases and J 6 bases; bases outside gene matches: 7. CDR3 loop: CASSLIGTGLAEAFF. As DNA, the CDR3 is TGTGCCAGCAGCTTAATCGGGACAGGGTTGGCTGAAGCTTTCTTT.

The V and J genes are TRBV28 and TRBJ2-7; D is perhaps TRBD1 (6 bases). V lost 5 bases and J lost 6, with 20 bases in between. Germline-derived CDR1 and CDR2 are MDHEN and SYDVKM. The CDR3 extends over 15 amino acids. The CDR3: CASSPTEQGSREQYF. The CDR3 DNA sequence: TGTGCCAGCAGTCCCACAGAACAGGGTTCCCGCGAGCAGTACTTC.

This clonotype was counted ten times or more. V usage is TRBV20-1 and J usage is TRBJ2-5; 9 positions match TRBD2. Germline-derived CDR1 and CDR2 are DFQATT and SNEGSKA (reference sequence). The CDR3 loop spans 14 amino acids. V trimming: 8 bases; J trimming: 5 bases; junction bases outside the gene matches: 12. CDR3 region: CSPGRGREGETQYF. For the CDR3, the DNA is TGCAGTCCAGGAAGGGGGCGGGAGGGGGAGACCCAGTACTTC.

The chain has TRBV18 and TRBJ2-1; a weak D match, TRBD2 (6 bases). The CDR3 is 14 amino acids. Trimming pared 1 base from V and 8 bases from J, leaving 12 bases between. The germline gives CDR1 KGHSH, CDR2 LQKENI. CDR3 amino acids: CASSPRGGVDEQFF. DNA for the CDR3: TGTGCCAGCTCACCACGAGGAGGGGTGGATGAGCAGTTCTTC.

V and J are TRBV30 and TRBJ1-1; no definite D call. There are 12 residues in the CDR3. Trimming shortened V by 6 bases and J by 3 bases, and 11 bases separated the two germline ends. Looked up from germline, CDR1 is GTSNPN and CDR2 is SVGIG (reference sequence). CDR3: CACRRVHTEAFF. CDR3 in DNA: TGTGCCTGCCGAAGGGTCCACACTGAAGCTTTCTTT.

This chain connects TRBV27 to TRBJ1-1; no firm D call. This CDR3 comprises 15 residues. Trimming left V 3 bases short and J 4 bases short, with 15 bases between. Germline-derived CDR1 and CDR2 are MNHEY and SMNVEV (reference sequence). CDR3 sequence reads: CASSLSGSGGTEAFF. The CDR3 DNA reads as TGTGCCAGCAGTTTGAGCGGGTCGGGCGGCACTGAAGCTTTCTTT.

The gene calls are TRBV5-6 and TRBJ2-2; 9 nucleotides match TRBD1. Looked up from germline, CDR1 is SGHDT and CDR2 is YYEEEE. This CDR3 has 17 residues. V lost 4 bases, J lost 3 bases, and 10 bases stayed unmatched. The CDR3 protein is CASSVNLGTGHTGELFF. Written as DNA, the CDR3 is TGTGCCAGCAGCGTAAACCTCGGGACAGGGCACACCGGGGAGCTGTTTTTT.

This sequence joins TRBV6-1 and TRBJ1-2; tentative D call: TRBD1 (6 bases). CDR1 is MNHNS, CDR2 SASEGT, per germline. V was clipped by 7 bases and J by 13 bases, with 22 bases between them. CDR3 length: 13 residues. CDR3 nucleotides: TGTGCCAGCATCCTATTGGGGGGCGGCCAGTGCACCTTC. The encoded protein is CASILLGGGQCTF.

This clonotype appeared a few times. The chain carries TRBV11-2 and TRBJ2-5, with D perhaps being TRBD1 or TRBD2 (6 bases each). Germline V gene lookup returns CDR1 SGHAT and CDR2 FQNNGV. The CDR3 length is 17 residues. V lost 5 bases and J 5 bases, leaving 24 bases between the germline ends. The CDR3 here is CASSLQSLAKGGETQYF. As DNA, the CDR3 is TGTGCCAGCAGCCTACAATCCCTAGCCAAAGGGGGGGAGACCCAGTACTTC.

This chain joins TRBV7-9 and TRBJ1-1; D possibly corresponds to TRBD1 (5 bases). CDR1 SEHNR and CDR2 FQNEAQ come from the germline V gene (reference sequence). This CDR3 contains 14 residues. Trimming cost V 0 bases and J 3 bases, with 8 bases left between them. The CDR3: CASSLAGADTEAFF. CDR3 DNA sequence: TGTGCCAGCAGCTTAGCAGGGGCGGACACTGAAGCTTTCTTT.

The V gene is TRBV7-9, the J gene TRBJ2-4, with D tentatively TRBD2 (5 bases). Germline assignment: CDR1 SEHNR and CDR2 FQNEAQ (reference sequence). V shed 4 bases and J shed 1 base, with 14 bases lying between them. This CDR3 comprises 16 residues. The CDR3 region is CASSSLGGSAKNIQYF. The CDR3 nucleotides are TGTGCCAGCAGCTCTCTGGGTGGGAGCGCCAAAAACATTCAGTACTTC.

This clonotype came up a few times. The chain recombines TRBV27 with TRBJ2-1, with TRBD2 matching over 9 bases. The trim removed 5 bases at V and 8 bases at J, leaving 4 bases unmatched. Germline V gives CDR1 MNHEY, CDR2 SMNVEV (reference sequence). The CDR3 consists of 13 residues. DNA of the CDR3: TGTGCCAGCAGTCACGGGACTAGCTATGAGCAGTTCTTC. Protein: CASSHGTSYEQFF.

In its sample, this clonotype was seen a few times. This CDR3 reads CSAREEGGRWAGELFF. CDR3 coding DNA: TGCAGTGCTAGAGAGGAGGGGGGACGCTGGGCCGGGGAGCTGTTTTTT. The chain joins TRBV20-1 to TRBJ2-2; perhaps D is TRBD1 or TRBD2 (6 bases each). The germline V and J ends were trimmed by 0 bases and 6 bases, with 17 bases remaining between them. Looked up from germline, CDR1 is DFQATT and CDR2 is SNEGSKA (reference sequence). The CDR3 sequence is 16 residues long.